The TCR beta chain under discussion was sequenced for a study of Ad26.COV2.S vaccination and SARS-CoV-2 variants. Findings and limits, study-wide: Reported findings describe substantial breadth in spike-specific CD8+ and CD4+ T cell responses following vaccination. Spike-specific TCR breadth in vaccine recipients exceeded that seen in placebo recipients.

Per the germline V gene, CDR1 is SGHTA and CDR2 is FQGNSA. V was pared by 1 base and J by 4 bases, with 6 bases of the junction left unmatched. The CDR3 runs to 17 residues. This table comes from immunoSEQ multiplex PCR, and its TCRdb copy is limited to in-frame clones, with some not included. The data contain 300,000 to 350,000 clones, 86% of them singletons. About this clone: What it binds is unknown.

Stated treatment: roughly 18 received Ad26.COV2.S at low or high dose, single or two shots; about 5 received placebo; per-sample allocation not given. Specimen acquisition occurred on day 63 following the initial vaccine or placebo injection. The TCR sequence derives from a person aged 18 to 59 who received the Ad26.COV2.S COVID-19 vaccine or a placebo. This chain joins TRBV7-2 and TRBJ2-1, with 11 bases lining up with TRBD2. Material: peripheral blood, obtained in a trial of Ad26.COV2.S vaccine versus placebo. For the CDR3, the DNA is TGTGCCAGCAGCTTAGTGGGCCTAGCGGGGGGATACAATGAGCAGTTCTTC. Residues: CASSLVGLAGGYNEQFF.